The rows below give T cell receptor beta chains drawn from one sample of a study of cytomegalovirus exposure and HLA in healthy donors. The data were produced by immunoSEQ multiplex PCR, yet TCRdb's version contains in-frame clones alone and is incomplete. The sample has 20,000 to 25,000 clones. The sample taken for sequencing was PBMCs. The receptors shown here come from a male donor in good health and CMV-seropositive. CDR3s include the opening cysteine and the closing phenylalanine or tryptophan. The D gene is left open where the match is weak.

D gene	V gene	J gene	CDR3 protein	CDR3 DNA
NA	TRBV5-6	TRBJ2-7	CASSLAGSSYEQYF	TGTGCCAGCAGCTTGGCGGGGAGCTCCTACGAGCAGTACTTC
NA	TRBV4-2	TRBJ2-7	CASSQGLGQGIAYEQYF	TGTGCCAGCAGCCAAGGATTAGGGCAGGGGATTGCCTACGAGCAGTACTTC
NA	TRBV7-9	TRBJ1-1	CASSSLRENTEAFF	TGTGCCAGCAGCTCCTTGCGGGAGAACACTGAAGCTTTCTTT
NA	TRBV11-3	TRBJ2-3	CASSLSGSTDTQYF	TGTGCCAGCAGCCTCAGCGGGAGCACAGATACGCAGTATTTT
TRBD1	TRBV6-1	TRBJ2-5	CASSESAGGLETQYF	TGTGCCAGCAGTGAGAGCGCAGGGGGCCTAGAGACCCAGTACTTC
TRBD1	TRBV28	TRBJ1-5	CASSTEPGTGGSYSNQPQHF	TGTGCCAGCAGCACCGAACCCGGGACAGGGGGGTCGTATAGCAATCAGCCCCAGCATTTT
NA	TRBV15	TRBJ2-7	CATSPTRGPYEQYF	TGTGCCACCAGCCCAACCAGGGGCCCCTACGAGCAGTACTTC
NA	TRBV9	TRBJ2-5	CASSVGETSQETQYF	TGTGCCAGCAGCGTAGGTGAGACATCTCAAGAGACCCAGTACTTC
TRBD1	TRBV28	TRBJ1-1	CASTVQGMNTEAFF	TGTGCCAGCACGGTACAGGGGATGAACACTGAAGCTTTCTTT
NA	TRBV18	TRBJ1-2	CASSPDSVGGYTF	TGTGCCAGCTCACCAGACAGCGTAGGAGGCTACACCTTC
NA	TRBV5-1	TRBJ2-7	CASSFTGPSSYEQYF	TGCGCCAGCAGCTTCACGGGTCCCAGCTCCTACGAGCAGTACTTC
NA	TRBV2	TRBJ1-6	CASLVTEYSPLHF	TGTGCCAGCCTGGTCACTGAATATTCACCCCTCCACTTT
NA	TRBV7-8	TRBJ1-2	CASSLFRDKGGDGYTF	TGTGCCAGCAGCCTTTTCCGGGACAAGGGAGGGGATGGCTACACCTTC
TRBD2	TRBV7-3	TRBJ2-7	CASSLEREGAEQYF	TGTGCCAGCAGCTTGGAGCGGGAGGGAGCCGAGCAGTACTTC
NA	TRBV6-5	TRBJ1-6	CASRPRQASPLHF	TGTGCCAGCAGACCTAGACAGGCGTCACCCCTACACTTT
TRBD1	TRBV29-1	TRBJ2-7	CSVEIPDRGYEQYF	TGCAGCGTTGAAATCCCCGACAGGGGCTACGAGCAGTACTTC
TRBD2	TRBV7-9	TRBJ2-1	CASSLAVTSGEQFF	TGTGCCAGCAGCTTAGCGGTGACTAGCGGTGAGCAGTTCTTC
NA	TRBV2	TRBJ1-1	CASSYEKDKAFF	TGTGCCAGCAGTTATGAAAAGGACAAAGCTTTCTTT
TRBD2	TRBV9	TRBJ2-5	CASSVQTSGEETQYF	TGTGCCAGCAGCGTACAGACTAGCGGGGAAGAGACCCAGTACTTC
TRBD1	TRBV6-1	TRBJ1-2	CASRWETGAFGYTF	TGTGCCAGCAGGTGGGAGACAGGGGCATTTGGCTACACCTTC
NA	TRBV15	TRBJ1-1	CATSREAMNTEAFF	TGTGCCACCAGCAGAGAAGCTATGAACACTGAAGCTTTCTTT
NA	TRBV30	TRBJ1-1	CAWSLFGGTEAFF	TGTGCCTGGAGTTTGTTTGGAGGGACTGAAGCTTTCTTT
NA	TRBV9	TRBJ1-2	CASSVDPGYGYTF	TGTGCCAGCAGCGTAGATCCAGGCTATGGCTACACCTTC
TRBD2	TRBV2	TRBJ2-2	CASSELLAGTGELFF	TGTGCCAGCAGTGAACTACTAGCGGGCACCGGGGAGCTGTTTTTT
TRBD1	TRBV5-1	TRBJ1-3	CASSLEGTGASSGNTIYF	TGCGCCAGCAGCTTGGAAGGGACAGGGGCCTCCTCTGGAAACACCATATATTTT
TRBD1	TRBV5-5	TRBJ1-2	CASSLGQASYGYTF	TGTGCCAGCAGCTTAGGACAGGCTAGCTATGGCTACACCTTC
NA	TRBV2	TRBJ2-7	CASIRGVSYEQYF	TGTGCCAGCATTCGGGGAGTCTCCTACGAGCAGTACTTC
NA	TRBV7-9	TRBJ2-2	CARTGTSNTGELFF	TGTGCCAGGACCGGGACTTCGAACACCGGGGAGCTGTTTTTT
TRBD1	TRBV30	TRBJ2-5	CAWQGQGKVETQYF	TGTGCCTGGCAGGGACAGGGTAAGGTAGAGACCCAGTACTTC
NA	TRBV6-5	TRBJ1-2	CASSRDGGGYTF	TGTGCCAGCAGTCGAGACGGAGGGGGCTACACCTTC
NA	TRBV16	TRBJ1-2	CASSQSVDGQGSGYTF	TGTGCCAGCAGCCAATCAGTTGACGGCCAAGGGAGTGGCTACACCTTC
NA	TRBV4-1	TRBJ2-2	CASSQVLRDTGELFF	TGCGCCAGCAGCCAAGTCCTGAGGGACACCGGGGAGCTGTTTTTT
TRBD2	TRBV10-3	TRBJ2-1	CASSGGAALLHNEQFF	TGTGCCAGCAGCGGGGGGGCCGCTCTCCTCCACAATGAGCAGTTCTTC
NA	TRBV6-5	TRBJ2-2	CAAFRENTGELFF	TGTGCCGCCTTCCGGGAAAATACCGGGGAGCTGTTTTTT
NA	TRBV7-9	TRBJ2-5	CASSSDPGWAGETQYF	TGTGCCAGCAGCTCAGACCCCGGCTGGGCGGGGGAGACCCAGTACTTC
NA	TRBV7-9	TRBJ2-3	CASSLGSADTQYF	TGTGCCAGCAGCTTAGGGAGCGCAGATACGCAGTATTTT
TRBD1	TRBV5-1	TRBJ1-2	CASSPLGGQGAYGYTF	TGCGCCAGCAGCCCCCTTGGGGGGCAGGGGGCCTATGGCTACACCTTC
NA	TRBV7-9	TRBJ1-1	CASSSGGYTEAFF	TGTGCCAGCAGCTCTGGTGGCTACACTGAAGCTTTCTTT
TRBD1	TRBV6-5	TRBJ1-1	CASSSPGQGRTEAFF	TGTGCCAGCAGTTCTCCCGGACAGGGTCGGACTGAAGCTTTCTTT
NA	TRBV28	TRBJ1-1	CASTGSWNTEAFF	TGTGCCTCGACAGGAAGTTGGAACACTGAAGCTTTCTTT
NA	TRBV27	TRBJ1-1	CASSGYPGAILMNTEAFF	TGTGCCAGCAGCGGGTATCCAGGGGCCATACTGATGAACACTGAAGCTTTCTTT
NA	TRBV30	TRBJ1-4	CAWSRPGQGPNEKLFF	TGTGCCTGGAGTCGACCGGGGCAGGGGCCGAATGAAAAACTGTTTTTT
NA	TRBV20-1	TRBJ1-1	CSATKAGEAFF	TGCAGTGCGACTAAGGCCGGGGAAGCTTTCTTT
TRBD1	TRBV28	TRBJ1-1	CASSVQGKGTEAFF	TGTGCCAGCAGTGTACAGGGGAAGGGGACTGAAGCTTTCTTT
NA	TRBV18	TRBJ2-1	CASSPGMSYNEQFF	TGTGCCAGCTCACCGGGCATGTCCTACAATGAGCAGTTCTTC
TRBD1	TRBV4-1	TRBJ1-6	CASSQDLGGVYNSPLHF	TGCGCCAGCAGCCAAGATCTAGGGGGCGTCTATAATTCACCCCTCCACTTT
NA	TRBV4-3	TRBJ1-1	CASSQDLRTEAFF	TGCGCCAGCAGCCAAGATCTCCGGACAGAAGCTTTCTTT
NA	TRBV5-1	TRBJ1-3	CASSLWGPGNTIYF	TGCGCCAGCAGCTTGTGGGGCCCTGGAAACACCATATATTTT
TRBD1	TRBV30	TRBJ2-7	CAWTRQGSYEQYF	TGTGCCTGGACTCGACAGGGCTCCTACGAGCAGTACTTC
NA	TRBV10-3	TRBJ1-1	CAISPLDGGNTEAFF	TGTGCCATCAGTCCTCTTGACGGAGGGAACACTGAAGCTTTCTTT
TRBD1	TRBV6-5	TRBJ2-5	CASSPGTVQETQYF	TGTGCCAGCAGTCCCGGGACAGTACAAGAGACCCAGTACTTC
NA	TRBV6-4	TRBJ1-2	CASSQDRNYGYTF	TGTGCCAGCAGTCAAGACAGGAACTATGGCTACACCTTC
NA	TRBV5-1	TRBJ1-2	CASSRDTHGYTF	TGCGCCAGCAGCCGGGACACTCATGGCTACACCTTC
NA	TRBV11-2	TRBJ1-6	CASSFSYNSPLHF	TGTGCCAGCAGCTTTAGCTATAATTCACCCCTCCACTTT
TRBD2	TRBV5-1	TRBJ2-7	CASSFNGGSYEQYF	TGCGCCAGCAGCTTTAATGGCGGGAGCTACGAGCAGTACTTC
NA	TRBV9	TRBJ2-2	CASSVVRGSTGELFF	TGTGCCAGCAGCGTAGTAAGGGGTAGCACCGGGGAGCTGTTTTTT
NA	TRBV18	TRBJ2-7	CASSPTGLLSYEQYF	TGTGCCAGCTCACCTACGGGACTGCTCTCCTACGAGCAGTACTTC
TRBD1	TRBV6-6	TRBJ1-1	CASSSGQGLQVAFF	TGTGCCAGCAGTTCTGGACAGGGGCTTCAGGTAGCTTTCTTT
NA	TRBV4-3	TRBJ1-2	CASSQDPGTNYGYTF	TGCGCCAGCAGCCAAGATCCCGGTACTAACTATGGCTACACCTTC
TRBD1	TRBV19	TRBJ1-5	CASKDRAHQPQHF	TGTGCCAGTAAGGACAGGGCACATCAGCCCCAGCATTTT